The source of this TCR beta chain is a study of sequential checkpoint blockade in melanoma. Study-level information: First-line arms were nivolumab then ipilimumab, or the reverse, randomized 1:1. Maintenance nivolumab came after either treatment sequence.

Treatment: randomized to nivolumab then ipilimumab (arm A) or the reverse (arm B). DNA-damaging chemotherapy had not been given to any patient beforehand. From thawed PBMCs, live CD3+CD8+ cells negative for CD19 and CD56 were sorted. V gave up 6 bases and J gave up 6 bases, with 15 bases separating them. Germline CDR1 is SGHKS and CDR2 is YYEKEE (reference sequence). This CDR3 is built from 14 residues. Sequencing was performed with immunoSEQ multiplex PCR; in TCRdb, only in-frame clones are kept and a portion is missing. The sample records approximately 12,000 clones, less than 75% being singletons. The count of this clone is one.

Specimen: CD8+ T cells sorted from blood (inferred from file names), collected from a patient given nivolumab and ipilimumab in sequence. This clonotype was sampled from a human donor with melanoma. The V and J genes are TRBV5-5 and TRBJ2-2; D perhaps matches TRBD1 (6 bases). This CDR3 reads CASTRTVGAGELFF. CDR3 in DNA: TGTGCCAGCACCCGGACAGTAGGGGCCGGGGAGCTGTTTTTT.